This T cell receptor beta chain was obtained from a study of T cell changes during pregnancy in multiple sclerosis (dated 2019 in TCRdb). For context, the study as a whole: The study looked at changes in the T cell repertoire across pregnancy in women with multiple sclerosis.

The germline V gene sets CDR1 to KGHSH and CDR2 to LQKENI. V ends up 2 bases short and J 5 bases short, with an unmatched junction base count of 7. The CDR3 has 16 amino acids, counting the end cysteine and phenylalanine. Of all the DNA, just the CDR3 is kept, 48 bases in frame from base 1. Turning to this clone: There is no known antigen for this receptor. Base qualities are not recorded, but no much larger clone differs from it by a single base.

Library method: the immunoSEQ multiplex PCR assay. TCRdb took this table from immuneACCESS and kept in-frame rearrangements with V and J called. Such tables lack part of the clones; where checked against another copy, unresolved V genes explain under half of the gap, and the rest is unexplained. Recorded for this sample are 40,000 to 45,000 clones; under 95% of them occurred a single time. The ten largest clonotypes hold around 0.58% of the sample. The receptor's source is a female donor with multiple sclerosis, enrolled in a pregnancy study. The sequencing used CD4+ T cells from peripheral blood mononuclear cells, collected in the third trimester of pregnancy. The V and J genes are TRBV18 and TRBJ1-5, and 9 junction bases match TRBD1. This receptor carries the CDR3 CASSPAGQGKDQPQHF. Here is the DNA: TGTGCCAGCTCACCAGCGGGACAGGGAAAAGATCAGCCCCAGCATTTT.